The clone carrying this T cell receptor beta chain has a count of ten or more. The source of the sample is a study of T-cell memory formation after mild COVID-19. CDR3 length equals 12 residues. Trimming took 4 bases from V and 2 from J, leaving 3 bases between them. Germline CDR1 and CDR2: SNHLY and FYNNEI. Constant-segment primers were used for 5'RACE, and the resulting TCR alpha and TCR beta cDNA libraries carried sample barcodes and UMIs. TCRdb analysed the 5' RACE reads with MiXCR anew, one entry per CDR3 protein. The sample lists approximately 150,000 distinct CDR3 sequences; 6% to 7% were seen once.

V is TRBV2 and J is TRBJ2-1; D unresolved. The sample consisted of PBMCs or a T cell subset sorted from them (not recorded which). The sequence was obtained from an adult woman who had mild COVID-19 (a few samples of this study predate the infection). Cell type and time point are not known. DNA for the CDR3: TGTGCCAGCAGTGGGACCTACAATGAGCAGTTCTTC. Protein sequence: CASSGTYNEQFF.